This section outlines one T cell receptor beta chain sequence together with its context. Antigen unknown. The CDR3 contains 16 residues. Trimming removed 6 bases from V and 2 bases from J, with 19 bases in between. Germline V gives CDR1 MDHEN, CDR2 SYDVKM. TCRdb fed the reads into MiXCR, producing one record per CDR3 protein. The data hold about 310,000 distinct CDR3 sequences, with roughly 17% observed a single time. The data belong to a study of T cell repertoires in cytomegalovirus infection. About the study: Public TCR beta signature analysis indicated the presence of both CMV infection and matching HLA type.

Study-level results: Using cumulative public TCR beta family frequency, the authors identified those who carried CMV together with the relevant HLA. Clonotype analysis showed dominance of the ex vivo response by HLA-C-restricted CMV-specific TCR beta clonotypes.

This receptor was obtained from a human donor in good health (CMV status not recorded). Some clones in this sample may be carry-over from other donors' samples. The rearrangement links TRBV28 to TRBJ1-2; unclear D gene. Sequenced material: PBMCs. The CDR3 sequence is CASSPTVHGPNYGYTF. The CDR3 coding sequence is TGTGCCAGCAGCCCTACAGTCCACGGCCCCAACTATGGCTACACCTTC.